These 26 T cell receptor beta chains originate from one sample sequenced in a study of blood T cell repertoires in COVID-19. Only in-frame clones appear in the TCRdb table, and some are missing; sequencing was by immunoSEQ multiplex PCR. This sample has about 180,000 clones, with roughly 88% found just once. The sequenced material came from peripheral blood. The source is a woman in her twenties or thirties with acute or convalescent COVID-19.

The chain employs TRBV28 and TRBJ1-3; weak D call: TRBD1 (6 bases). The CDR3 runs to 14 residues. The germline V and J ends were trimmed by 2 bases and 2 bases, with 7 bases remaining between them. Per the germline V gene, CDR1 is MDHEN and CDR2 is SYDVKM. DNA of the CDR3: TGTGCCAGCAGTTTAAGGGGGACTGGAAACACCATATATTTT. It codes for CASSLRGTGNTIYF.

This sequence joins TRBV5-1 and TRBJ2-5; D is possibly TRBD2 (6 bases). There are 16 residues in the CDR3. V was pared by 4 bases and J by 5 bases, with 21 bases between. From germline, CDR1 is SGHRS and CDR2 YFSETQ. The CDR3 region has the DNA TGCGCCAGCAGCACTCTTTGGGATAGCGGTGCGGAGACCCAGTACTTC. It is translated as CASSTLWDSGAETQYF.

The chain recombines TRBV3-1 (or the pseudogene TRBV3-2) with TRBJ2-7, with 9 bases matching TRBD2. CDR3 length equals 15 residues. CDR1 is LGHDT and CDR2 is YNNKEL in the germline V gene (reference sequence). The V gene end was trimmed by 4 bases and the J gene end by 2 bases; junction bases not matched to a gene: 6. CDR3 sequence reads: CASSRGTSFPYEQYF. The DNA of the CDR3 is TGTGCCAGCAGCCGAGGGACTAGCTTCCCCTACGAGCAGTACTTC.

This clone was recorded a few times. The chain joins TRBV4-1 to TRBJ2-3; 8 positions agree with TRBD2. Germline CDR1 is MGHRA and CDR2 is YSYEKL. V shed 7 bases and J 2 bases; nucleotides not matched to a gene: 5. The CDR3 totals 14 residues. CDR3 residues: CASTSGRITDTQYF. The CDR3 region has the DNA TGCGCCAGCACCAGCGGGAGAATCACAGATACGCAGTATTTT.

The rearrangement links TRBV9 to TRBJ2-2; unclear D gene. Germline V lookup: CDR1 SGDLS, CDR2 YYNGEE. Trimming removed 6 bases from V and 0 bases from J, with 9 bases in between. The CDR3 has 14 residues. The CDR3 here is CASTPTPNTGELFF. CDR3 coding DNA: TGTGCCAGCACCCCGACACCGAACACCGGGGAGCTGTTTTTT.

CDR3 sequence: CSISSGRVNEQYF. In nucleotides, the CDR3 is TGCAGCATATCTAGCGGGAGGGTCAACGAGCAGTACTTC. V and J are TRBV29-1 and TRBJ2-7, with 12 positions matching TRBD2. The germline gives CDR1 SQVTM, CDR2 ANQGSEA. The V gene end was trimmed by 8 bases and the J gene end by 5 bases; junction bases not matched to a gene: 7. The CDR3 is 13 amino acids.

This clone was counted only a few times. This chain links TRBV2 with TRBJ1-2, with no clear D. Looked up from germline, CDR1 is SNHLY and CDR2 is FYNNEI. There are 14 residues in the CDR3. V lost 1 base, J lost 7 bases, and 13 bases lay in between. CDR3 protein: CASSEVTGFGGYTF. In DNA, the CDR3 is TGTGCCAGCAGTGAAGTAACGGGATTCGGTGGCTACACCTTC.

V is TRBV11-2 and J is TRBJ1-5, with D possibly being TRBD1 (5 bases). The CDR3 is 17 amino acids. Germline CDR1 reads SGHAT; CDR2 reads FQNNGV. Between the trimmed V and J ends, which lost 1 base and 0 bases, there was a span of 13 bases. The CDR3 reads CASSLGPTGYSNQPQHF. CDR3 in DNA: TGTGCCAGCAGCTTAGGACCCACAGGCTATAGCAATCAGCCCCAGCATTTT.

The chain links TRBV6-1 to TRBJ2-3; 8 nucleotides match TRBD2. Per the germline V gene, CDR1 is MNHNS and CDR2 is SASEGT. This CDR3 comprises 18 residues. The junction had 16 bases not matched to a gene; V was cut back by 4 bases and J by 4 bases. CDR3 in DNA: TGTGCCAGCAGTGCCTTATCCGGGACCGGGACTAGATCAGATACGCAGTATTTT. This gives the protein CASSALSGTGTRSDTQYF.

This clone has a single count. Written as DNA, the CDR3 is TGTGCCAGCAGCCCAGCGGCCGGGGAGCTGTTTTTT. This translates into CASSPAAGELFF. The J gene is TRBJ2-2, the V gene TRBV7-9, with D maybe TRBD2 (5 bases). Trimming pared 5 bases from V and 6 bases from J, leaving 7 bases between. CDR1 is SEHNR, CDR2 FQNEAQ, per germline (reference sequence). This CDR3 contains 12 residues.

V is TRBV4-1 and J is TRBJ2-1; D is unresolved. Germline loops: CDR1 MGHRA, CDR2 YSYEKL. Trimming shortened V by 5 bases and J by 4 bases, and 18 bases separated the two germline ends. The CDR3 extends over 16 amino acids. CDR3 DNA sequence: TGCGCCAGCAGCAAATTGCCTACGCCGCTTTACAATGAGCAGTTCTTC. It codes for CASSKLPTPLYNEQFF.

This rearrangement joins TRBV24-1 to TRBJ2-1, with 8 bases fitting TRBD1. Germline V CDR1 and CDR2: KGHDR, SFDVKD. V lost 4 bases and J lost 11; bases outside the gene matches: 9. The CDR3 loop spans 14 amino acids. The CDR3 DNA sequence: TGTGCCACCAGTGAGGGCCCGGACAGGGTAAAGCAGTTCTTC. This sequence encodes CATSEGPDRVKQFF.

This rearrangement joins TRBV28 to TRBJ1-5; 7 nucleotides agree with TRBD1. This CDR3 comprises 17 residues. Germline CDR1 MDHEN, CDR2 SYDVKM. The ends lost 8 bases at V and 2 bases at J; junction bases unmatched: 15. The CDR3 nucleotides are TGTGCCAGCCTCGCCTTAACAGGGGCTGAGGGCAATCAGCCCCAGCATTTT. This gives the protein CASLALTGAEGNQPQHF.

Remarks on this clone: At one end, the junction sequence differs from germline, possibly due to a read error. V and J are TRBV19 and TRBJ1-1; no firm D call. CDR3 size: 13 residues. Looked up from germline, CDR1 is LNHDA and CDR2 is SQIVND (reference sequence). As DNA, the CDR3 is TGTGCCAGTAGTATGGAGATGAACACTAAAGCTTTCTTT. Amino acid sequence: CASSMEMNTKAFF.

This clone was recorded once. This chain connects TRBV6-6 to TRBJ1-1, with D tentatively TRBD1 (6 bases). The CDR3 covers 13 residues. In germline, CDR1 is MNHNY, CDR2 SVGAGI (reference sequence). Trimming took off 8 bases at V and 1 base at J, with 11 bases between the two ends. The CDR3 DNA reads as TGTGCCAGCGGGGGGGGCCAGAACACTGAAGCTTTCTTT. Protein: CASGGGQNTEAFF.

The chain carries TRBV5-1 and TRBJ2-1; D might be TRBD1 (5 bases). V was cut by 0 bases and J by 7 bases, with 8 bases left in between. The CDR3 sequence is 13 residues long. From germline, CDR1 is SGHRS and CDR2 YFSETQ. The CDR3 nucleotides read TGCGCCAGCAGCTTGGGACAGTTAAATGAGCAGTTCTTC. Its protein product is CASSLGQLNEQFF.

This chain joins TRBV19 and TRBJ2-7; D not certain. Germline values: CDR1 LNHDA, CDR2 SQIVND (reference sequence). V gave up 5 bases and J gave up 6 bases, with 17 bases separating them. The CDR3 length is 14 residues. The CDR3 DNA reads TGTGCCAGTAGTGTCAGGATCACACCAACCGAGCAGTACTTC. Its protein product is CASSVRITPTEQYF.

This chain joins TRBV7-2 and TRBJ2-7; 9 positions match TRBD1. Germline V gene sequence: CDR1 SGHTA, CDR2 FQGNSA. This CDR3 contains 15 residues. V lost 2 bases to trimming and J lost 2 bases; unmatched junction nucleotides: 4. CDR3 nucleotide sequence: TGTGCCAGCAGCTTATTCGGGACAGGGACCTACGAGCAGTACTTC. Translation: CASSLFGTGTYEQYF.

This rearrangement joins TRBV18 to TRBJ1-5; tentative D call: TRBD1 (5 bases). Trimming took 5 bases from V and 5 from J, leaving 19 bases between them. The CDR3 extends over 16 amino acids. Germline V gene lookup returns CDR1 KGHSH and CDR2 LQKENI. CDR3 coding DNA: TGTGCCAGCTCAGAAAGACTCGGGGGAATTGATCAGCCCCAGCATTTT. The encoded protein is CASSERLGGIDQPQHF. The variable domain in full, completed from reference TRBV18 and TRBJ1-5, reads NAGVMQNPRHLVRRRGQEARLRCSPMKGHSHVYWYRQLPEEGLKFMVYLQKENIIDESGMPKERFSAEFPKEGPSILRIQQVVRGDSAAYFCASSERLGGIDQPQHFGDGTRLSIL.

This chain connects TRBV2 to TRBJ2-7, with D perhaps TRBD1 (7 bases). Germline values: CDR1 SNHLY, CDR2 FYNNEI. The CDR3 sequence is 13 residues long. V lost 8 bases and J lost 7, with 18 bases in between. The CDR3 DNA is TGTGCCAGCGGGAGAACACAGGGGAGGGAGCAGTACTTC. This codes for CASGRTQGREQYF.

The chain couples TRBV7-9 to TRBJ2-4, with 7 bases aligning to TRBD1. The CDR3 length is 11 residues. V lost 2 bases to trimming and J lost 14 bases; unmatched junction nucleotides: 3. Per the germline V gene, CDR1 is SEHNR and CDR2 is FQNEAQ (reference sequence). In DNA, the CDR3 is TGTGCCAGCAGCTTATTGGGACAGAAGTACTTC. This codes for CASSLLGQKYF.

Here the CDR3 reads CASSIVGTGSFLNEQFF. CDR3 in DNA: TGTGCCAGTAGTATCGTGGGAACAGGGAGTTTCCTAAATGAGCAGTTCTTC. V and J are TRBV19 and TRBJ2-1, with D possibly matching TRBD1 (6 bases). Germline CDR1 LNHDA, CDR2 SQIVND (reference sequence). Trimming removed 3 bases from V and 7 bases from J, with 22 bases in between. The CDR3 consists of 17 residues.

The chain uses TRBV9 and TRBJ1-2, with 7 bases aligning to TRBD1. From germline, CDR1 is SGDLS and CDR2 YYNGEE. V gave up 0 bases and J gave up 6 bases; unmatched junction bases: 8. CDR3 size: 15 residues. The CDR3 region has the DNA TGTGCCAGCAGCGTAGACCGTCCCGGGACAGATGGCTACACCTTC. Translating it yields CASSVDRPGTDGYTF.

The chain carries TRBV5-4 and TRBJ2-7; 9 nucleotides match TRBD2. V shed 1 base, J shed 7 bases, and the junction held 6 bases outside the gene matches. The CDR3 runs 14 residues. Germline CDR1 is SGHNT and CDR2 is YYREEE (reference sequence). CDR3 in amino acids: CASSLQSGLAEQYF. The CDR3, as DNA: TGTGCCAGCAGCTTGCAATCTGGACTAGCGGAGCAGTACTTC.

The chain combines TRBV30 with TRBJ1-6; tentative D call: TRBD1 (6 bases). CDR1 and CDR2 from the germline V gene are GTSNPN and SVGIG (reference sequence). This CDR3 spans 14 amino acids. V dropped 3 bases and J dropped 5 bases, with 11 bases sitting between them. The CDR3: CAWRLTGDNSPLHF. The CDR3 DNA reads TGTGCCTGGAGGCTGACAGGTGATAATTCACCCCTCCACTTT.

The V gene is TRBV28, the J gene TRBJ2-5; D is unclear. The CDR3 runs 13 residues. Germline V gene sequence: CDR1 MDHEN, CDR2 SYDVKM. V was trimmed by 2 bases and J by 7 bases, leaving 11 bases between them. Written as DNA, the CDR3 is TGTGCCAGCAGTTTAACTAATTACCGGACCCAGTACTTC. Translating it yields CASSLTNYRTQYF.